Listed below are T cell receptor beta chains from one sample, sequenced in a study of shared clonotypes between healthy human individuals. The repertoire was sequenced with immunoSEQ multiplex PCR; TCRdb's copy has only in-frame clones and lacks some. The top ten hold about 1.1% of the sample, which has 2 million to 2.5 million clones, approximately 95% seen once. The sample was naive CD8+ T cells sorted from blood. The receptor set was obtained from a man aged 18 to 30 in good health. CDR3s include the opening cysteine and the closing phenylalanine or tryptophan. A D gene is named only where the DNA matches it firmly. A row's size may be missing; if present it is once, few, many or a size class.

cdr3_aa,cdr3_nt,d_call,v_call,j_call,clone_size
CASSIFSGATYEQYF,TGTGCCAGTAGTATATTTAGCGGGGCCACCTACGAGCAGTACTTC,TRBD2,TRBV19,TRBJ2-7,-
CASRETGGWGTQYF,TGTGCCAGCAGAGAAACAGGGGGCTGGGGGACCCAGTACTTC,TRBD1,TRBV6-1,TRBJ2-5,-
CASSEAPLSSTGELFF,TGTGCCAGCAGTGAAGCCCCACTTTCAAGCACCGGGGAGCTGTTTTTT,-,TRBV2,TRBJ2-2,once
CATSRAGTVTYEQYF,TGTGCCACCAGCAGGGCCGGGACGGTGACCTACGAGCAGTACTTC,-,TRBV15,TRBJ2-7,-
CASSLKGDTQYF,TGTGCCAGCAGCTTGAAGGGAGATACGCAGTATTTT,-,TRBV7-9,TRBJ2-3,-
CARSKLAGQGTETQYF,TGTGCCAGAAGCAAACTAGCCGGCCAAGGGACGGAGACCCAGTACTTC,-,TRBV5-3,TRBJ2-5,once
CSEETNNEQFF,TGCAGCGAAGAGACCAACAATGAGCAGTTCTTC,-,TRBV29-1,TRBJ2-1,once
CASSMTSLSGEGEQYF,TGTGCCAGTAGTATGACATCCTTATCCGGCGAAGGGGAGCAGTACTTC,-,TRBV19,TRBJ2-7,-
CSAWEGAPYEQYF,TGCAGCGCATGGGAGGGAGCCCCCTACGAGCAGTACTTC,TRBD2,TRBV29-1,TRBJ2-7,-
CASSQGVLAVGKPYEQYF,TGTGCCAGCAGCCAGGGGGTTCTAGCGGTTGGAAAACCCTACGAGCAGTACTTC,-,TRBV7-2,TRBJ2-7,-
CASSASTGLSTPLHF,TGTGCCAGCAGCGCCTCGACAGGTCTAAGTACACCCCTCCACTTT,-,TRBV11-2,TRBJ1-6,-
CASSLSFHGSFYEQYF,TGTGCCAGTAGTCTCTCGTTTCATGGCAGTTTCTACGAGCAGTACTTC,-,TRBV19,TRBJ2-7,-
CAWRDPGDTYEQYF,TGTGCCTGGAGGGACCCGGGGGATACCTACGAGCAGTACTTC,-,TRBV30,TRBJ2-7,-
CASSQGQFNTDTQYF,TGTGCCAGCAGCCAGGGACAGTTTAACACAGATACGCAGTATTTT,TRBD1,TRBV5-6,TRBJ2-3,-
CASSEFGAPTNEKLFF,TGTGCCAGCAGTGAATTCGGGGCCCCAACTAATGAAAAACTGTTTTTT,-,TRBV6-1,TRBJ1-4,-
CASSTTGNEKLFF,TGTGCCAGTAGTACGACAGGGAATGAAAAACTGTTTTTT,TRBD1,TRBV19,TRBJ1-4,once
CASSYTDRGRTEAFF,TGTGCCAGCAGTTACACGGACAGGGGGAGGACTGAAGCTTTCTTT,TRBD1,TRBV6-5,TRBJ1-1,-
CASSIARGPSNQPQHF,TGTGCCAGTAGTATAGCGAGGGGGCCAAGCAATCAGCCCCAGCATTTT,TRBD1,TRBV19,TRBJ1-5,-
CATQGAGNTEAFF,TGTGCCACTCAAGGGGCGGGGAACACTGAAGCTTTCTTT,-,TRBV28,TRBJ1-1,once
CASSLVGVIAGGPDEQYF,TGTGCCAGCAGTTTGGTGGGGGTTATAGCGGGAGGGCCCGACGAGCAGTACTTC,TRBD2,TRBV5-4,TRBJ2-7,once
CASSLSPRTEEEQYF,TGTGCCAGCAGTTTATCGCCGCGGACTGAGGAGGAGCAGTACTTC,-,TRBV27,TRBJ2-7,-
CATSKNHYGYTF,TGTGCCACCAGCAAGAATCACTATGGCTACACCTTC,-,TRBV15,TRBJ1-2,-
CASSLGSPNYGYTF,TGTGCCAGCAGCTTGGGCAGCCCGAACTATGGCTACACCTTC,-,TRBV7-9,TRBJ1-2,-
CASRIAGGDTGELFF,TGTGCCAGTAGGATTGCGGGAGGGGATACCGGGGAGCTGTTTTTT,TRBD2,TRBV19,TRBJ2-2,-
CASSSLQGGQPQHF,TGTGCCAGCAGCTCCTTGCAGGGAGGACAGCCCCAGCATTTT,-,TRBV7-8,TRBJ1-5,-
CASSVGTSSYNEQFF,TGTGCCAGCAGCGTCGGGACTAGCTCCTACAATGAGCAGTTCTTC,TRBD2,TRBV9,TRBJ2-1,-
CASSQDRYGRNSYEQYF,TGCGCCAGCAGCCAAGATCGGTATGGACGGAACTCCTACGAGCAGTACTTC,-,TRBV4-3,TRBJ2-7,-
CASSLAEGGSNEKLFF,TGTGCCAGCAGCTTAGCAGAGGGCGGATCTAATGAAAAACTGTTTTTT,-,TRBV7-9,TRBJ1-4,-
CASSEVAGGTDTQYF,TGTGCCAGCAGTGAAGTAGCGGGGGGTACAGATACGCAGTATTTT,TRBD2,TRBV6-4,TRBJ2-3,-
CSVAPGVHTEAFF,TGCAGCGTTGCCCCAGGGGTACACACTGAAGCTTTCTTT,-,TRBV29-1,TRBJ1-1,once
CASSLAAQGQSYSYEQYF,TGTGCCAGCAGCTTAGCGGCACAGGGACAGTCCTACTCCTACGAGCAGTACTTC,TRBD1,TRBV7-6,TRBJ2-7,once
CASSQEHRSTAADTQYF,TGCGCCAGCAGCCAAGAGCATAGGTCCACGGCTGCAGATACGCAGTATTTT,-,TRBV4-3,TRBJ2-3,-